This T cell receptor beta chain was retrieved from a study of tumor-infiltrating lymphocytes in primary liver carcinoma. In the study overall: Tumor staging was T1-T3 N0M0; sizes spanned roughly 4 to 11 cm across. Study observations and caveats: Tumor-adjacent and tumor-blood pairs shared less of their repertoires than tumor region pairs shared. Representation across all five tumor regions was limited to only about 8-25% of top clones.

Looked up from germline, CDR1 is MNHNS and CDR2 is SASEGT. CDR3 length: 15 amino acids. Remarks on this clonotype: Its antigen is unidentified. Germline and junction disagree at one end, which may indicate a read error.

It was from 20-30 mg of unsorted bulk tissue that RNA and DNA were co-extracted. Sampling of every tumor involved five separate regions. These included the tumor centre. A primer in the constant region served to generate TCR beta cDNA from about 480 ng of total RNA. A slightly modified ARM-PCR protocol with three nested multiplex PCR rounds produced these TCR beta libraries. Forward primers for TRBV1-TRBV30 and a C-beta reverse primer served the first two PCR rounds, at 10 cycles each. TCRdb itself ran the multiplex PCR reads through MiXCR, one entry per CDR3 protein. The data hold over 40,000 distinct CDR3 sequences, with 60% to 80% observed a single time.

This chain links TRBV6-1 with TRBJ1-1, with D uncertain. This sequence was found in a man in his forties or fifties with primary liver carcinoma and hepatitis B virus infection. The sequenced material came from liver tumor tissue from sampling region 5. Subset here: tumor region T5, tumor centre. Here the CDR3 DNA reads TGTACCAGCATATCACCTGGACGGCAAAACACTGAAGCTTTCTTT. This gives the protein CTSISPGRQNTEAFF.